This is a list of T cell receptor beta chains from one sample in a study of radiotherapy plus CTLA-4 blockade in lung cancer. Clones were sequenced by immunoSEQ multiplex PCR, and TCRdb holds only the in-frame ones, with some missing. The sample lists just under 60,000 clones, 77% occurring once. The sequencing here drew on peripheral blood, taken from a patient treated with radiotherapy plus ipilimumab. The receptors were sampled from a human donor with non-small cell lung cancer who had a partial response to radiotherapy plus ipilimumab. CDR3s include the opening cysteine and the closing phenylalanine or tryptophan.

cdr3_length j_call v_call cdr3_aa
15 TRBJ1-1 TRBV14 CASSRLTGTNTEAFF
15 TRBJ2-7 TRBV11-2 CASSLDSVGTYEQYF
14 TRBJ1-5 TRBV28 CASSFWQDRQPQHF
13 TRBJ2-5 TRBV5-4 CASSRDSKETQYF
11 TRBJ2-5 TRBV27 CASSFGGTQYF
16 TRBJ2-1 TRBV6-5 CASSWTSGGLYNEQFF
15 TRBJ2-2 TRBV19 CASSMKGADTGELFF
16 TRBJ1-6 TRBV11-2 CASSLVRGQGNSPLHF
17 TRBJ2-2 TRBV7-2 CASSASGQGFGTGELFF
15 TRBJ1-1 TRBV19 CASRKDRSMATEAFF
16 TRBJ2-1 TRBV7-8 CASSSPGDRWGNEQFF
19 TRBJ2-6 TRBV4-3 CASSPKGQGAVTGANVLTF
16 TRBJ2-1 TRBV15 CATSRAGQGVPNEQFF
15 TRBJ2-3 TRBV5-5 CASSLAGGWSDTQYF
16 TRBJ2-3 TRBV5-8 CASSLHGLAGADTQYF
15 TRBJ2-2 TRBV9 CASSPQGRNTGELFF
16 TRBJ2-1 TRBV7-8 CASSPPGQGVTNEQFF
16 TRBJ2-7 TRBV28 CASTLAPSGGANEQYF
13 TRBJ1-5 TRBV6-4 CASSDNPNQPQHF
12 TRBJ2-1 TRBV6-6 CASRSPTSPPFF
14 TRBJ1-2 TRBV5-1 CASSLGQAGYGYTF
16 TRBJ1-5 TRBV18 CASSRQGGAGNQPQHF